These 30 T cell receptor beta chains were all obtained from the same sample, sequenced in a study of shared clonotypes between healthy human individuals. TCRdb's table, derived via immunoSEQ multiplex PCR, lists solely in-frame clones and lacks some. Found here are 2,500,000 or so clones, just over 90% of them singletons; the top ten hold under 0.15%. The sequencing input was naive CD4+ T cells sorted from blood. Subset noted: CD45RA+ positively selected. These TCRs come from a young man in good health.

V usage is TRBV6-5 and J usage is TRBJ2-7; D is perhaps TRBD1 (6 bases). CDR3 size: 15 residues. Germline-derived CDR1 and CDR2 are MNHEY and SVGAGI. The V end lost 6 bases, the J end lost 3 bases, and 18 bases lay between the germline ends. CDR3 sequence: CASSLDPGHVYEQYF. The CDR3 DNA follows: TGTGCCAGCAGCCTCGACCCGGGACACGTCTACGAGCAGTACTTC.

For the CDR3, the DNA is TGCAGTGCTAGTAGGGGCCAGGCGCAGTATTTT. Protein: CSASRGQAQYF. V and J are TRBV20-1 and TRBJ2-3, with D possibly matching TRBD1 (5 bases). CDR1 is DFQATT, CDR2 SNEGSKA, per germline (reference sequence). The CDR3 runs to 11 residues. Trimming cost V 3 bases and J 10 bases, with 11 bases left between them.

V is TRBV11-3 and J is TRBJ2-3, with D unclear. The length of the CDR3 is 12 residues. V was cut by 2 bases and J by 6 bases, with 6 bases left in between. Germline V gene data show CDR1 as SGHNT and CDR2 as YENEEA. CDR3 DNA sequence: TGTGCCAGCAGCTTAAGGGATGATACGCAGTATTTT. This gives the protein CASSLRDDTQYF.

J is TRBJ1-5 and V is TRBV28; no reliable D call. V was cut by 5 bases and J by 1 base, with 18 bases left in between. In germline, CDR1 is MDHEN, CDR2 SYDVKM. This CDR3 region has 17 residues. CDR3 nucleotide sequence: TGTGCCAGCAGTCCTCTTAGACAACTGACAAGCAATCAGCCCCAGCATTTT. Encoded protein: CASSPLRQLTSNQPQHF.

The J gene is TRBJ1-3, the V gene TRBV28, with a possible D match to TRBD1 (5 bases). The V end lost 3 bases, the J end lost 0 bases, and 9 bases lay between the germline ends. There are 15 residues in the CDR3. Germline V gene lookup returns CDR1 MDHEN and CDR2 SYDVKM. The CDR3 nucleotides read TGTGCCAGCAGTTTTGCAGGGAGCTCTGGAAACACCATATATTTT. Amino acids: CASSFAGSSGNTIYF.

This clone showed up just a few times. The rearrangement joins TRBV10-3 to TRBJ1-2; perhaps TRBD1 as D (6 bases). The CDR3 contains 14 residues. V was shortened by 4 bases and J by 5 bases, with 14 bases between the two germline ends. CDR1 and CDR2 (germline): ENHRY, SYGVKD. The CDR3 nucleotides read TGTGCCATCAGTGGGACAGAGGCAGGGTATGGCTACACCTTC. Encoded protein: CAISGTEAGYGYTF.

The chain joins TRBV6-5 to TRBJ1-6, with D possibly TRBD1 on 5 matching bases. From germline, CDR1 is MNHEY and CDR2 SVGAGI. This CDR3 spans 14 amino acids. V gave up 6 bases and J gave up 7 bases, with 13 bases separating them. The CDR3 loop is CASSKGPANSPLHF. The CDR3 DNA sequence: TGTGCCAGCAGCAAGGGACCGGCAAATTCACCCCTCCACTTT.

The V and J genes are TRBV5-1 and TRBJ1-6; D might be TRBD1 (6 bases). Germline V gives CDR1 SGHRS, CDR2 YFSETQ. The CDR3 consists of 12 residues. V dropped 4 bases and J dropped 10 bases, with 9 bases sitting between them. CDR3 coding DNA: TGCGCCAGCAGCGCACAGGGCTCACCCCTCCACTTT. The encoded protein is CASSAQGSPLHF.

The sample holds one count of this clone. The V and J genes are TRBV5-4 and TRBJ1-2; possibly TRBD1 for D (5 bases). V dropped 6 bases and J dropped 4 bases, with 16 bases sitting between them. The germline CDR1 and CDR2 sequences are SGHNT and YYREEE (reference sequence). The CDR3 sequence is 14 residues long. CDR3 DNA: TGTGCCAGCACCACCGGGACGGCCGCCTATGGCTACACCTTC. Protein: CASTTGTAAYGYTF. The full variable domain, in which reference TRBV5-4 and TRBJ1-2 provide the parts outside the CDR3, is ETGVTQSPTHLIKTRGQQVTLRCSSQSGHNTVSWYQQALGQGPQFIFQYYREEENGRGNFPPRFSGLQFPNYSSELNVNALELDDSALYLCASTTGTAAYGYTFGSGTRLTVV.

The genes are TRBV5-1 and TRBJ2-7; D is possibly TRBD2 (6 bases). The V gene lost 3 bases and the J gene lost 7 bases, with 17 bases spanning the gap. CDR3 length: 14 amino acids. The germline V gene has CDR1 SGHRS and CDR2 YFSETQ. In DNA form, the CDR3 reads TGCGCCAGCAGCTCGGGACTCCCGTCGGAAGAGCAGTACTTC. Protein: CASSSGLPSEEQYF. Together with reference TRBV5-1 and TRBJ2-7, the CDR3 gives the full variable domain: KAGVTQTPRYLIKTRGQQVTLSCSPISGHRSVSWYQQTPGQGLQFLFEYFSETQRNKGNFPGRFSGRQFSNSRSEMNVSTLELGDSALYLCASSSGLPSEEQYFGPGTRLTVT.

Notes on this clone: This specimen includes other DNA sequences encoding the same CDR3. The CDR3 sequence: CASSLVGLGADTQYF. CDR3 coding DNA: TGTGCCAGCAGCTTAGTAGGACTAGGGGCAGATACGCAGTATTTT. The V call is TRBV7-2, the J call TRBJ2-3; 7 nucleotides line up with TRBD2. The germline gives CDR1 SGHTA, CDR2 FQGNSA. J gave up 4 bases and V 1 base, and 5 bases lay outside the gene matches. This CDR3 spans 15 amino acids.

The chain carries TRBV5-8 and TRBJ2-1; 9 nucleotides match TRBD2. V was clipped by 0 bases and J by 4 bases; unmatched bases: 2. The germline V gene has CDR1 SGHTS and CDR2 YDEGEE. This CDR3 comprises 15 residues. The CDR3: CASSLGTSAYNEQFF. CDR3 in DNA: TGTGCCAGCAGCTTGGGGACTAGCGCATACAATGAGCAGTTCTTC. Drawing the rest from reference TRBV5-8 and TRBJ2-1, the complete variable domain is EAGVTQSPTHLIKTRGQQATLRCSPISGHTSVYWYQQALGLGLQFLLWYDEGEERNRGNFPPRFSGRQFPNYSSELNVNALELEDSALYLCASSLGTSAYNEQFFGPGTRLTVL.

This chain links TRBV28 with TRBJ2-1; tentative D call: TRBD1 (5 bases). The CDR3 has 15 amino acids. V was clipped by 8 bases and J by 7 bases, with 21 bases between them. Germline lookup yields CDR1 MDHEN and CDR2 SYDVKM. In DNA, the CDR3 is TGTGCCAGCGGATCGACTGGGCAGGGCTTGAATGAGCAGTTCTTC. Protein product: CASGSTGQGLNEQFF.

About this clone itself: In the same sample, other DNA sequences code for this CDR3. The genes are TRBV11-2 and TRBJ1-1, with D maybe TRBD1 (5 bases). Trimming took 3 bases from V and 1 from J, leaving 9 bases between them. The germline V gene has CDR1 SGHAT and CDR2 FQNNGV. The CDR3 length is 14 residues. CDR3 residues: CASSLTDQNTEAFF. CDR3 in DNA: TGTGCCAGCAGCTTGACAGACCAGAACACTGAAGCTTTCTTT.

The count of this clone is one. The chain couples TRBV13 to TRBJ2-7; TRBD2 agrees at 7 bases. The germline CDR1 and CDR2 sequences are PRHDT and FYEKMQ (reference sequence). CDR3 length: 16 residues. The ends lost 5 bases at V and 4 bases at J; junction bases unmatched: 14. Here the CDR3 reads CASSPWVAGVYYEQYF. The CDR3 nucleotides are TGTGCCAGCAGCCCCTGGGTCGCGGGAGTGTATTACGAGCAGTACTTC.

This chain links TRBV7-8 with TRBJ2-3, with D possibly being TRBD1 (6 bases). Germline V gene data show CDR1 as SGHVS and CDR2 as FQNEAQ. The V end lost 7 bases, the J end lost 0 bases, and 14 bases lay between the germline ends. The CDR3 consists of 15 residues. CDR3 loop: CASILGGASTDTQYF. The CDR3 DNA sequence: TGTGCCAGCATTCTAGGGGGAGCTAGCACAGATACGCAGTATTTT.

J is TRBJ2-3 and V is TRBV10-1; D unresolved. The CDR3 has 14 amino acids. Germline CDR1 WNHNN, CDR2 SYGVQD (reference sequence). V lost 2 bases and J 5 bases, leaving 11 bases between the germline ends. The CDR3 DNA reads TGCGCCAGCAGTGAGGCAGTCACTGGAGATACGCAGTATTTT. It yields the protein CASSEAVTGDTQYF.

The chain joins TRBV21-1 to TRBJ1-3. TRBV21-1 is a pseudogene. The CDR3 is 16 residues long. The CDR3, as DNA: TGTGCCAGCAGCAAAGGGAACGACTCCTCTGGAAACACCATATATTTT. Amino acid sequence: CASSKGNDSSGNTIYF.

The chain links TRBV5-6 to TRBJ2-5; 8 positions agree with TRBD1. This CDR3 comprises 15 residues. The germline V gene encodes CDR1 SGHDT and CDR2 YYEEEE. V was clipped by 0 bases and J by 2 bases; unmatched bases: 3. This CDR3 is CASSLGRGRQETQYF. DNA for the CDR3: TGTGCCAGCAGCTTGGGCAGGGGGCGGCAAGAGACCCAGTACTTC.

This rearrangement joins TRBV4-3 to TRBJ2-1, with D tentatively TRBD2 (5 bases). Germline loops: CDR1 LGHNA, CDR2 YSLEER. The CDR3 is 16 residues long. Trimming took off 1 base at V and 2 bases at J, with 12 bases between the two ends. The CDR3 sequence: CASSQGRTHTYNEQFF. Here the CDR3 DNA reads TGCGCCAGCAGCCAAGGTCGGACTCATACCTACAATGAGCAGTTCTTC.

This clone appeared once. This rearrangement joins TRBV27 to TRBJ1-1; 7 bases are shared with TRBD1. The J segment lost 4 bases and the V segment lost 9 bases, leaving 5 bases of the junction unmatched. The CDR3 is 12 amino acids. Germline V gives CDR1 MNHEY, CDR2 SMNVEV (reference sequence). The CDR3 nucleotides are TGTGCCAGACGAGGGGGCTTCACTGAAGCTTTCTTT. As protein: CARRGGFTEAFF.

The chain is built from TRBV11-2 and TRBJ2-7; 14 nucleotides line up with TRBD2. V lost 4 bases and J lost 4; bases outside the gene matches: 6. Germline loops: CDR1 SGHAT, CDR2 FQNNGV. There are 16 residues in the CDR3. The CDR3 bases are TGTGCCAGCAGCTCCTCCGGGACTAGCGGGAGATACGAGCAGTACTTC. It yields the protein CASSSSGTSGRYEQYF.

Notes on this clone: This CDR3 is also generated by other DNA sequences in the sample. V is TRBV2 and J is TRBJ2-2, with 10 positions matching TRBD1. After removal of 7 bases from V and 5 bases from J, the junction contained 1 base not matched to a gene. Germline CDR1 and CDR2: SNHLY and FYNNEI. There are 13 residues in the CDR3. For the CDR3, the DNA is TGTGCCAGCAAGGGACAGGGGACCGGGGAGCTGTTTTTT. Encoded protein: CASKGQGTGELFF.

V and J are TRBV13 and TRBJ1-1, with 8 bases fitting TRBD1. The germline gives CDR1 PRHDT, CDR2 FYEKMQ (reference sequence). The CDR3 consists of 15 residues. Losses at the gene ends were 4 bases for V and 1 base for J; bases not matched to a gene: 5. The DNA of the CDR3 is TGTGCCAGCAGCTGGGGGGGACAGGCGAACACTGAAGCTTTCTTT. The encoded protein is CASSWGGQANTEAFF.

The chain carries TRBV7-2 and TRBJ2-3, with 14 nucleotides matching TRBD2. This CDR3 is 15 amino acids long. CDR1 is SGHTA and CDR2 is FQGNSA in the germline V gene. Unmatched junction bases numbered 3, after V lost 6 bases and J lost 4 bases. CDR3 amino acids: CASRGLAGVADTQYF. Here the CDR3 DNA reads TGTGCCAGCAGGGGACTAGCGGGAGTGGCAGATACGCAGTATTTT.

For this clone: Other DNA sequences in the sample encode the same CDR3. CDR3 DNA: TGTGCCTGGAGTGGTGGACCCTATGGCTACACCTTC. Its protein is CAWSGGPYGYTF. V gene TRBV30 combines with J gene TRBJ1-2, with D unclear. The CDR3 extends over 12 amino acids. V gave up 1 base and J gave up 4 bases, with 7 bases separating them. CDR1 and CDR2 from the germline V gene are GTSNPN and SVGIG (reference sequence).

The V and J genes are TRBV7-9 and TRBJ1-1; D is unresolved. V was shortened by 8 bases and J by 4 bases, with 17 bases between the two germline ends. The CDR3 runs 14 residues. Germline V gene lookup returns CDR1 SEHNR and CDR2 FQNEAQ (reference sequence). CDR3 sequence: CASLLGRLSTEAFF. In DNA form, the CDR3 reads TGTGCCAGCCTACTCGGACGACTGTCCACTGAAGCTTTCTTT.

The chain recombines TRBV9 with TRBJ2-1; D is possibly TRBD1 (5 bases). The CDR3 has 15 residues. In germline, CDR1 is SGDLS, CDR2 YYNGEE. V lost 4 bases, J lost 0 bases, and 11 bases lay in between. The CDR3 nucleotides are TGTGCCAGCAGCCTAGGGGTAGCCTCCTACAATGAGCAGTTCTTC. Protein product: CASSLGVASYNEQFF.

CDR3 DNA sequence: TGTGCCAGCAGCCTCCCCCCAGATACGCAGTATTTT. Its protein is CASSLPPDTQYF. The rearrangement links TRBV6-6 to TRBJ2-3; D is unresolved. Germline V lookup: CDR1 MNHNY, CDR2 SVGAGI (reference sequence). CDR3 length equals 12 residues. V gave up 6 bases and J gave up 4 bases, with 8 bases separating them.

The chain links TRBV7-2 to TRBJ1-5, with 7 bases lining up with TRBD1. Germline CDR1 reads SGHTA; CDR2 reads FQGNSA. Trimming at V came to 6 bases and at J to 5 bases, leaving 7 bases not matched to a gene. The CDR3 runs to 14 residues. CDR3 nucleotide sequence: TGTGCCAGCAGTTACAGGGGAACGGATCAGCCCCAGCATTTT. Translation: CASSYRGTDQPQHF.